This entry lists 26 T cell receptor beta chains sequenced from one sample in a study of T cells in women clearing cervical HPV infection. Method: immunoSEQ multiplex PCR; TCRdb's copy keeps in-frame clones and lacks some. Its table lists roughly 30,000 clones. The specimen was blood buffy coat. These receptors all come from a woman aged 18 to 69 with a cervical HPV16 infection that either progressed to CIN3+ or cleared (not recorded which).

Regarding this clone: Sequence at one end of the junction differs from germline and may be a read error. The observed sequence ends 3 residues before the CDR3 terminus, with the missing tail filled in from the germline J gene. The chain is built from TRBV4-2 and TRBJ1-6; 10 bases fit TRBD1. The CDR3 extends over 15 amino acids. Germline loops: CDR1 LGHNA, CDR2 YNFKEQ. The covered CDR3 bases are TGCGCCAGCAGCCAACAGACAGGGGGCAATTCACCC. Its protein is CASSQQTGGNSP. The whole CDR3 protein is CASSQQTGGNSPLHF.

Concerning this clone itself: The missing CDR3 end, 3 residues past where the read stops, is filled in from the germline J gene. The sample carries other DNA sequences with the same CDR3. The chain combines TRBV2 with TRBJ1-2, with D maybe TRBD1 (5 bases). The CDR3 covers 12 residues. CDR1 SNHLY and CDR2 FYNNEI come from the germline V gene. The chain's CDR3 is CASSGTRGGYTF. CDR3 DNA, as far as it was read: TGTGCCAGCAGCGGCACCCGGGGGGGC.

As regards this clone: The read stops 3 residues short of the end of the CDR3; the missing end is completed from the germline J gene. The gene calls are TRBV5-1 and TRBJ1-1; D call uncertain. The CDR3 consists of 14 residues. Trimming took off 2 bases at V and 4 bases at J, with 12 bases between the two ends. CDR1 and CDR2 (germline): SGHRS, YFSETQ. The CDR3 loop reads CASSFFDISTEAFF. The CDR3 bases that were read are TGCGCCAGCAGCTTTTTTGATATCAGCACTGAA.

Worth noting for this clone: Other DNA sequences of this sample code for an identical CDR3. CDR3 loop: CASSLYYEQYF. The DNA read from the CDR3 is TGTGCCAGCAGCTTGTACTACGAG. V is TRBV5-6 and J is TRBJ2-7; the D is unclear. The read comes to an end 3 residues before the CDR3 does, leaving the germline J gene to fill in the end. Between the trimmed V and J ends, which lost 1 base and 3 bases, there was a span of 2 bases. The CDR3 is 11 residues long. Germline CDR1 is SGHDT and CDR2 is YYEEEE.

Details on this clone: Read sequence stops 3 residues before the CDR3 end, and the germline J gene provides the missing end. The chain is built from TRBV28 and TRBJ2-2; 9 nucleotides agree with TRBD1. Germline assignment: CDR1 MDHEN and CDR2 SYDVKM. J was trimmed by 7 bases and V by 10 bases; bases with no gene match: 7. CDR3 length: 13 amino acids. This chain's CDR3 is CATGTGQGGELFF. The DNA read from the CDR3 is TGTGCCACTGGGACAGGGCAGGGCGGGGAG.

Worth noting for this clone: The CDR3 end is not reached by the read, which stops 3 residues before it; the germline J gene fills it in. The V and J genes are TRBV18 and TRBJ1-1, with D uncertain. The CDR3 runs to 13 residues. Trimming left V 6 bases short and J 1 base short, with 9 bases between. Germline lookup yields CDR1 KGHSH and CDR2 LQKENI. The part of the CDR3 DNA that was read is TGTGCCAGCTCCTCGACGGGGAACACTGAA. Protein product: CASSSTGNTE. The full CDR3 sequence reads CASSSTGNTEAFF.

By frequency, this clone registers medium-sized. Incomplete CDR3 DNA: TGCAGTGCTAGAAGGGGAGAAGGC. Its translation is CSARRGEG. The full CDR3 protein reads CSARRGEGYTF. The chain carries TRBV20-1 and TRBJ1-2; D perhaps matches TRBD1 (5 bases). The read terminates 3 residues before the CDR3 end, so the remaining end is supplied by the germline J gene. The germline V gene has CDR1 DFQATT and CDR2 SNEGSKA (reference sequence). The CDR3 is 11 amino acids.

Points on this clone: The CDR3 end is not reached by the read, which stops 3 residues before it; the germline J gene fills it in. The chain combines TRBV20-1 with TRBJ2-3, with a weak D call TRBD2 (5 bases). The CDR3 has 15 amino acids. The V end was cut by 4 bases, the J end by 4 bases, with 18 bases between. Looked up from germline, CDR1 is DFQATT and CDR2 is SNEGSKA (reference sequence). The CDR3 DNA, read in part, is TGCAGTGCTACTCGATTCGGGGAAACTTCAGATACG. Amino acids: CSATRFGETSDT. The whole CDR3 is CSATRFGETSDTQYF.

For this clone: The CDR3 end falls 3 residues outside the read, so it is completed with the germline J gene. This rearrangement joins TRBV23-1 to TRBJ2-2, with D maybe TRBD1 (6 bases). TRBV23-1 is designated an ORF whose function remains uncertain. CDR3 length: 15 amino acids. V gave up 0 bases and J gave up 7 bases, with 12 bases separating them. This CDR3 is CASSQSLGAGGELFF. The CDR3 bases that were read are TGCGCCAGCAGTCAATCGCTGGGGGCCGGCGGGGAG.

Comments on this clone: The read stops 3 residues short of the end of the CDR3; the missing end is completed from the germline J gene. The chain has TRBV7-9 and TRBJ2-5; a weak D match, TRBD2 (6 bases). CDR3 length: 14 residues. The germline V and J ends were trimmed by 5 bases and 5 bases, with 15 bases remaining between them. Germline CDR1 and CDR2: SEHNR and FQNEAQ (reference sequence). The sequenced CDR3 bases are TGTGCCAGCAGCGTCTCTAGCGTCGCCGAGACC. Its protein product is CASSVSSVAET. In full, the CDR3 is CASSVSSVAETQYF.

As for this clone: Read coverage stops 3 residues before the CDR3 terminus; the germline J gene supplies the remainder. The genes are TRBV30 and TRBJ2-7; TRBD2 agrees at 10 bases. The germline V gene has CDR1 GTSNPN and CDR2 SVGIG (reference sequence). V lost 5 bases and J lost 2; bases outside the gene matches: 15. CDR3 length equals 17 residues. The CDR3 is CAWAKSILAGATYEQYF. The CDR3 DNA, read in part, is TGTGCCTGGGCCAAATCAATCCTAGCGGGGGCCACCTACGAG.

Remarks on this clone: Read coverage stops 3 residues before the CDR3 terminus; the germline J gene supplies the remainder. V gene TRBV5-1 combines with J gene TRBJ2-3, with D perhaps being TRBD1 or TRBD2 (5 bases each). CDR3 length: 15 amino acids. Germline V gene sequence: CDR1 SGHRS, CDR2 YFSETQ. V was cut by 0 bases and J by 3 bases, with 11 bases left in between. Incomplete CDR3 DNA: TGCGCCAGCAGCTTGGGAGGGGTGGGTACAGATACG. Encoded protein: CASSLGGVGTDT. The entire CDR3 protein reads CASSLGGVGTDTQYF.

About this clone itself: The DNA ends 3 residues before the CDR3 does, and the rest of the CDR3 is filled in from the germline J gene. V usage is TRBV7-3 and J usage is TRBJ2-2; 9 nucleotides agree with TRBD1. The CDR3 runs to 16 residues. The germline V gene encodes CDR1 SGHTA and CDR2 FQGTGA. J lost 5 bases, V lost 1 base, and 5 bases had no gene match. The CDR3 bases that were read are TGTGCCAGCAGCTTAAGTCCGGGACAGGGAACCGGGGAG. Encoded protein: CASSLSPGQGTGE. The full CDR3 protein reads CASSLSPGQGTGELFF.

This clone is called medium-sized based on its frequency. The CDR3 reads CASSLFDRVTNEQYF. CDR3 DNA, as far as it was read: TGTGCCAGCAGCTTGTTTGACAGGGTGACCAACGAG. V gene TRBV5-6 combines with J gene TRBJ2-7; 7 bases agree with TRBD1. From the germline J gene comes the end of the CDR3, since the read stops 3 residues before it. The germline CDR1 and CDR2 sequences are SGHDT and YYEEEE. V dropped 1 base and J dropped 5; count of bases not matched to a gene: 9. The CDR3 runs to 15 residues.

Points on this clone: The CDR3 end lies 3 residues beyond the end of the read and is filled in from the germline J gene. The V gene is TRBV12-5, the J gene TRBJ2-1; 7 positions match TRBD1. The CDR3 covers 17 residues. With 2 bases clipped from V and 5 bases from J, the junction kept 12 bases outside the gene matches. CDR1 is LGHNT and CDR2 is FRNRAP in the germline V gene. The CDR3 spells CASGLRAPGTDHNEQFF. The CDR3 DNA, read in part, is TGTGCTAGTGGTTTGAGGGCCCCCGGGACAGACCACAATGAG. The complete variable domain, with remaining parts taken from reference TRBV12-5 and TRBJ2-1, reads DARVTQTPRHKVTEMGQEVTMRCQPILGHNTVFWYRQTMMQGLELLAYFRNRAPLDDSGMPKDRFSAEMPDATLATLKIQPSEPRDSAVYFCASGLRAPGTDHNEQFFGPGTRLTVL.

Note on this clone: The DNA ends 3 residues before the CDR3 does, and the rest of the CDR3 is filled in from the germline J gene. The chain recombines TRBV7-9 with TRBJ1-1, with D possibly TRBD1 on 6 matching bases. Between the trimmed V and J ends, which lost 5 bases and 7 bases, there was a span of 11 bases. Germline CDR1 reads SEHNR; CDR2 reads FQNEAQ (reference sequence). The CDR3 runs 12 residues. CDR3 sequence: CASSLTGNEAFF. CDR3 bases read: TGTGCCAGCAGCCTCACAGGGAATGAA.

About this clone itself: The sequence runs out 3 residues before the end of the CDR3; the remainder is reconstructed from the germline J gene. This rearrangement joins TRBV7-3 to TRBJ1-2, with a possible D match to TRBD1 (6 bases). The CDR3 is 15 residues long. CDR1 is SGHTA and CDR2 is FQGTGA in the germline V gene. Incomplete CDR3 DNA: TGTGCCAGCAGCTTAGAAGGAGGGGGTCGTGATACC. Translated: CASSLEGGGRDT. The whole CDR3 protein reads CASSLEGGGRDTYTF.

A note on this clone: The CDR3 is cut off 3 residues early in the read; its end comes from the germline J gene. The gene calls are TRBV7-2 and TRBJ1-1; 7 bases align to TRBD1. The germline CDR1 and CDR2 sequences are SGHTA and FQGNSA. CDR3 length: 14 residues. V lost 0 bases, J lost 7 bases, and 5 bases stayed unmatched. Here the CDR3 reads CASSLAGTAGEAFF. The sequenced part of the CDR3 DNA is TGTGCCAGCAGCTTAGCAGGGACAGCCGGTGAA.

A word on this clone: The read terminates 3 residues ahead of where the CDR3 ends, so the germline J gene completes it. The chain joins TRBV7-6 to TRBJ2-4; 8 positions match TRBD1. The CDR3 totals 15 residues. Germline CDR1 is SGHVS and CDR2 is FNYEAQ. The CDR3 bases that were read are TGTGCCAGCAGCCCCCGACAGGGGAAGAACTATGGT. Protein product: CASSPRQGKNYG. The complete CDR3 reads CASSPRQGKNYGQYF.

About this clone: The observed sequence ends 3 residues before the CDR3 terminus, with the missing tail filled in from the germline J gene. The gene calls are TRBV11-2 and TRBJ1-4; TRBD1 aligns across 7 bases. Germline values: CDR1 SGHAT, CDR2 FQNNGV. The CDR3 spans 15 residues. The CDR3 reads CASTRPGQKVSPLFF. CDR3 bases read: TGTGCCAGCACCCGACCGGGACAGAAGGTTTCACCA.

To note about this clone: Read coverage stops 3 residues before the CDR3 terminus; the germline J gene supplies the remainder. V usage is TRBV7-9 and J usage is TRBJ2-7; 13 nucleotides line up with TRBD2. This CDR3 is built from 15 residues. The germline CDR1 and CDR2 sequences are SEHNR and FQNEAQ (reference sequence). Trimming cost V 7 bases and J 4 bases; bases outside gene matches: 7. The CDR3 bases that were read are TGTGCCAGCACGGGACTAGCGGGAAAAAGATACGAG. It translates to CASTGLAGKRYE. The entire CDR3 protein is CASTGLAGKRYEQYF. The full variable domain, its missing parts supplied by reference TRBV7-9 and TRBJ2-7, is DTGVSQNPRHKITKRGQNVTFRCDPISEHNRLYWYRQTLGQGPEFLTYFQNEAQLEKSRLLSDRFSAERPKGSFSTLEIQRTEQGDSAMYLCASTGLAGKRYEQYFGPGTRLTVT.

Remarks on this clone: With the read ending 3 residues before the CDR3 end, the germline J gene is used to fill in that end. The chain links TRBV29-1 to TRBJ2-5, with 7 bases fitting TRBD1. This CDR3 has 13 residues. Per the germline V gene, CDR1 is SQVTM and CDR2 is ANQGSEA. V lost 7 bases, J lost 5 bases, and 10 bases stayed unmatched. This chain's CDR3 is CSGRDRTVETQYF. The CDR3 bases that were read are TGCAGCGGCCGGGACAGAACTGTGGAGACC.

The DNA read from the CDR3 is TGTGCCAGCAGATACGGGGGACTAGCGGAAGAGACC. Protein: CASRYGGLAEET. In full, the CDR3 reads CASRYGGLAEETQYF. The rearrangement joins TRBV28 to TRBJ2-5; 11 nucleotides line up with TRBD2. The DNA ends 3 residues before the CDR3 does, and the rest of the CDR3 is filled in from the germline J gene. Germline CDR1 reads MDHEN; CDR2 reads SYDVKM. The ends lost 6 bases at V and 3 bases at J; junction bases unmatched: 6. The CDR3 extends over 15 amino acids.

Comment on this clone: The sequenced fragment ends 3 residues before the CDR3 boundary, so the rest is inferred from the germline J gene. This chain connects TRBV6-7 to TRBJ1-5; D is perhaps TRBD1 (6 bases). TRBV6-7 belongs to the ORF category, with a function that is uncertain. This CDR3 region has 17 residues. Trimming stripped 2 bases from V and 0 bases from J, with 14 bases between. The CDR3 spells CASSYLDRTYSNQPQHF. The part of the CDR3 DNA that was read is TGTGCCAGCAGTTACCTGGACAGAACTTATAGCAATCAGCCC.

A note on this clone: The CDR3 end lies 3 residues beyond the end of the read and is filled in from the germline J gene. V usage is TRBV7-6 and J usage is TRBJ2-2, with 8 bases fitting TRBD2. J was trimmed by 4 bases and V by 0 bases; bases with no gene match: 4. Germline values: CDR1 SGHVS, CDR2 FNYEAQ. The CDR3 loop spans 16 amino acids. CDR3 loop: CASSLASGGGTGELFF. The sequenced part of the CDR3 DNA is TGTGCCAGCAGCTTAGCGTCCGGGGGGGGCACCGGGGAG.

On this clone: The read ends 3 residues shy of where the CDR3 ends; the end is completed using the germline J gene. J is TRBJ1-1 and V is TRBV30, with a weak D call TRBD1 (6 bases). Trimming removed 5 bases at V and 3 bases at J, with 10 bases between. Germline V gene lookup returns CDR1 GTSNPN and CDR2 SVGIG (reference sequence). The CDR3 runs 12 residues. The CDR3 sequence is CAWGQTHTEAFF. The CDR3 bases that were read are TGTGCCTGGGGACAGACCCACACTGAA.